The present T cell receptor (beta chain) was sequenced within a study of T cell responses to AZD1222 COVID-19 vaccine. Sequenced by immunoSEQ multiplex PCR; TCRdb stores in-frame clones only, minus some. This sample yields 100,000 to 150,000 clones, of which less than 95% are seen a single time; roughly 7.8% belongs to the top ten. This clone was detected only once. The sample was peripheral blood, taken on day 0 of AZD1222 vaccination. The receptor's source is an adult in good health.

As DNA, the CDR3 is TGTGCCAGCAGTTCCCGCGGGTACAGCCAAGCTTTCTTT. This encodes CASSSRGYSQAFF. This rearrangement joins TRBV6-5 to TRBJ1-1; no clear D. V lost 4 bases to trimming and J lost 9 bases, with 15 bases between them. CDR1 is MNHEY and CDR2 is SVGAGI in the germline V gene. The CDR3 spans 13 residues.